The 22 T cell receptor beta chains presented below share a single source sample, sequenced in a study of CD8+ T cells in alopecia areata. After isolation, RNA underwent reverse transcription to generate cDNA as the sequencing template. Clones were sequenced by immunoSEQ multiplex PCR, and TCRdb holds only the in-frame ones, with some missing. The sample includes about 210,000 clones, around 66% seen only once; the top ten take around 4%. The sample's treatment: oral pan-JAK inhibitor, 5-10 mg twice daily. The source was CD4+ T cells sorted from blood, collected at week 4, from a patient treated with tofacitinib. The receptors were gathered from a human donor with alopecia areata.

The V gene is TRBV30, the J gene TRBJ1-1; 8 bases fit TRBD1. The germline CDR1 and CDR2 sequences are GTSNPN and SVGIG (reference sequence). This CDR3 is built from 14 residues. The trim removed 2 bases at V and 4 bases at J, leaving 6 bases unmatched. This chain's CDR3 is CAWSRTGKATEAFF. The CDR3 nucleotides are TGTGCCTGGAGTCGGACAGGGAAGGCCACTGAAGCTTTCTTT.

The chain couples TRBV6-6 to TRBJ1-6, with a tentative D call TRBD1 (5 bases). The CDR3 contains 13 residues. The germline CDR1 and CDR2 sequences are MNHNY and SVGAGI (reference sequence). V was shortened by 2 bases and J by 8 bases, with 7 bases between the two germline ends. The CDR3 here is CASSYRGYSPLHF. CDR3 coding DNA: TGTGCCAGCAGTTACAGGGGATATTCACCCCTCCACTTT.

The genes are TRBV25-1 and TRBJ1-2; D not certain. In germline, CDR1 is MGHDK, CDR2 SYGVNS. This CDR3 is built from 11 residues. V lost 1 base to trimming and J lost 7 bases, with 4 bases between them. CDR3 sequence reads: CASSEWGGYTF. CDR3 coding DNA: TGTGCCAGCAGTGAATGGGGTGGCTACACCTTC.

This clone was observed a handful of times. This chain links TRBV2 with TRBJ1-5; 7 nucleotides align to TRBD1. The V gene's germline CDR1 is SNHLY and CDR2 FYNNEI. CDR3 length: 14 amino acids. Unmatched junction bases numbered 10, after V lost 7 bases and J lost 7 bases. CDR3 coding DNA: TGTGCCAGCACCGGTAGGGGGCTTCGACAGCCCCAGCATTTT. Translating gives CASTGRGLRQPQHF. The full variable domain, completed using reference TRBV2 and TRBJ1-5, is EPEVTQTPSHQVTQMGQEVILRCVPISNHLYFYWYRQILGQKVEFLVSFYNNEISEKSEIFDDQFSVERPDGSNFTLKIRSTKLEDSAMYFCASTGRGLRQPQHFGDGTRLSIL.

This chain uses TRBV9 with TRBJ2-1; 9 nucleotides align to TRBD2. The V and J ends lost 1 base and 1 base, in that order; junction bases with no gene match: 0. This CDR3 has 15 residues. The germline V gene encodes CDR1 SGDLS and CDR2 YYNGEE. DNA of the CDR3: TGTGCCAGCAGCGTACTAGCGGGGTCCTACAATGAGCAGTTCTTC. Translating gives CASSVLAGSYNEQFF. The variable domain in full, completed from reference TRBV9 and TRBJ2-1, reads DSGVTQTPKHLITATGQRVTLRCSPRSGDLSVYWYQQSLDQGLQFLIQYYNGEERAKGNILERFSAQQFPDLHSELNLSSLELGDSALYFCASSVLAGSYNEQFFGPGTRLTVL.

The V gene is TRBV29-1, the J gene TRBJ2-5; 7 bases map to TRBD2. The CDR3 consists of 13 residues. The V gene's germline CDR1 is SQVTM and CDR2 ANQGSEA. The trim removed 6 bases at V and 2 bases at J, leaving 6 bases unmatched. The CDR3 spells CSVKAGRQETQYF. The CDR3 nucleotides are TGCAGCGTAAAAGCGGGGCGGCAAGAGACCCAGTACTTC.

As regards this clone: At the DNA level, this CDR3 is encoded by other sequences in the same sample as well. This sequence joins TRBV7-2 and TRBJ2-3; D is undetermined. This CDR3 is 14 amino acids long. Trimming shortened V by 2 bases and J by 2 bases, and 8 bases separated the two germline ends. The germline V gene has CDR1 SGHTA and CDR2 FQGNSA. Here the CDR3 reads CASSLTVSTDTQYF. CDR3 bases: TGTGCCAGCAGCTTAACAGTTTCCACAGATACGCAGTATTTT.

This clone appeared a few times. The chain joins TRBV29-1 to TRBJ1-5; D gene uncertain. Trimming left V 4 bases short and J 6 bases short, with 10 bases between. CDR3 length equals 12 residues. Germline values: CDR1 SQVTM, CDR2 ANQGSEA. DNA of the CDR3: TGCAGCGTTGGAGAAGTAGGTCAGCCCCAGCATTTT. Translation gives CSVGEVGQPQHF.

The rearrangement links TRBV5-1 to TRBJ2-7; 8 bases are shared with TRBD1. Germline assignment: CDR1 SGHRS and CDR2 YFSETQ. Trimming took 4 bases from V and 5 from J; bases not matched to a gene: 11. The CDR3 is 15 residues long. The CDR3 nucleotides are TGCGCCAGCAGCCAAGACGGACAGGGCGTAAACGAGCAGTACTTC. This sequence encodes CASSQDGQGVNEQYF.

V usage is TRBV5-1 and J usage is TRBJ2-1; TRBD2 matches 10 bases. Trimming took 1 base from V and 8 from J; bases not matched to a gene: 6. Germline V gives CDR1 SGHRS, CDR2 YFSETQ. The CDR3 runs 15 residues. The CDR3 sequence is CASSLLSGGFDEQFF. Here the CDR3 DNA reads TGCGCCAGCAGCTTGCTTAGCGGGGGGTTCGATGAGCAGTTCTTC.

This clone was counted only a few times. V and J are TRBV7-2 and TRBJ2-5; D might be TRBD1 (6 bases). Trimming removed 4 bases from V and 10 bases from J, with 22 bases in between. The CDR3 consists of 15 residues. Germline lookup yields CDR1 SGHTA and CDR2 FQGNSA. CDR3 sequence: CASSSAGDIALVQYF. CDR3 DNA: TGTGCCAGCAGCTCAGCTGGGGACATCGCGCTGGTCCAGTACTTC.

There are a few counts of this clone. The chain recombines TRBV4-1 with TRBJ1-6; unclear D gene. V was trimmed by 5 bases and J by 3 bases, leaving 8 bases between them. Germline assignment: CDR1 MGHRA and CDR2 YSYEKL. The CDR3 totals 14 residues. The CDR3 loop is CASSLDRYNSPLHF. The DNA of the CDR3 is TGCGCCAGCAGCTTGGATCGCTATAATTCACCCCTCCACTTT.

The chain employs TRBV29-1 and TRBJ2-1; the D is unclear. CDR1 and CDR2 from the germline V gene are SQVTM and ANQGSEA. This CDR3 is 11 amino acids long. V was cut by 4 bases and J by 9 bases, with 10 bases left in between. Here the CDR3 DNA reads TGCAGCGTTGCCGGACCGAGTGAGCAGTTCTTC. Translating it yields CSVAGPSEQFF.

This chain connects TRBV29-1 to TRBJ1-1; 10 positions match TRBD1. The V and J ends lost 8 bases and 7 bases, in that order; junction bases with no gene match: 7. Germline loops: CDR1 SQVTM, CDR2 ANQGSEA. This CDR3 has 12 amino acids. CDR3 DNA sequence: TGCAGCTCCGGACAGGGGGTTGGTGAAGCTTTCTTT. Protein product: CSSGQGVGEAFF.

This clone showed up just a few times. V usage is TRBV29-1 and J usage is TRBJ2-7; D gene unclear. CDR1 is SQVTM, CDR2 ANQGSEA, per germline. V lost 3 bases and J lost 2, with 8 bases in between. The CDR3 has 12 amino acids. CDR3 protein: CSVEGRAYEQYF. The CDR3 region has the DNA TGCAGCGTTGAGGGCCGAGCCTACGAGCAGTACTTC.

The table lists this clone with a few counts. The rearrangement links TRBV29-1 to TRBJ2-3; possibly TRBD1 or TRBD2 for D (5 bases each). The V end lost 4 bases, the J end lost 0 bases, and 11 bases lay between the germline ends. Germline V gives CDR1 SQVTM, CDR2 ANQGSEA. The CDR3 is 14 amino acids. CDR3 sequence (DNA): TGCAGCGTTGGGGAGTGGGGGAGCACAGATACGCAGTATTTT. It yields the protein CSVGEWGSTDTQYF.

The J gene is TRBJ2-7, the V gene TRBV6-5, with D uncertain. V was shortened by 6 bases and J by 0 bases, with 12 bases between the two germline ends. CDR1 and CDR2 (germline): MNHEY, SVGAGI. This CDR3 is built from 14 residues. The CDR3 protein is CASRDQINSYEQYF. CDR3 nucleotide sequence: TGTGCCAGCAGGGACCAAATAAACTCCTACGAGCAGTACTTC.

This clone was recorded only once. V usage is TRBV29-1 and J usage is TRBJ1-5; D may be TRBD1 (6 bases). CDR3 length: 13 amino acids. Germline V gives CDR1 SQVTM, CDR2 ANQGSEA. Trimming took off 4 bases at V and 3 bases at J, with 10 bases between the two ends. CDR3 coding DNA: TGCAGCGTTGTCACAGGGTTCAATCAGCCCCAGCATTTT. Translation gives CSVVTGFNQPQHF.

The rearrangement links TRBV1 to TRBJ2-7. TRBV1 is a listed pseudogene. CDR3 length equals 15 residues. The CDR3 DNA sequence: TGCACCAGCAGCCAAGACAGGCGGAGCTCCTACGAGCAGTACTTC. Translating it yields CTSSQDRRSSYEQYF.

This clone was counted only a few times. The rearrangement uses TRBV5-1 and TRBJ1-1; 7 positions agree with TRBD1. Germline assignment: CDR1 SGHRS and CDR2 YFSETQ. V lost 3 bases to trimming and J lost 0 bases; unmatched junction nucleotides: 8. The CDR3 is 16 amino acids. CDR3 loop: CASSSGTANLNTEAFF. The CDR3 nucleotides are TGCGCCAGCAGCTCCGGGACAGCGAATTTGAACACTGAAGCTTTCTTT.

This chain uses TRBV4-2 with TRBJ1-1, with 8 bases identical to TRBD1. The CDR3 contains 18 residues. The J segment lost 3 bases and the V segment lost 1 base, leaving 13 bases of the junction unmatched. CDR1 and CDR2 from the germline V gene are LGHNA and YNFKEQ. CDR3 bases: TGTGCCAGCAGCCAAGTCTGGCGGACAGGGATTGGCGACACTGAAGCTTTCTTT. Protein sequence: CASSQVWRTGIGDTEAFF.

V usage is TRBV29-1 and J usage is TRBJ2-5; D gene uncertain. This CDR3 is 12 amino acids long. The V end lost 7 bases, the J end lost 1 base, and 10 bases lay between the germline ends. Germline loops: CDR1 SQVTM, CDR2 ANQGSEA. CDR3 nucleotides: TGCAGCGCTTCGGACGGCCAAGAGACCCAGTACTTC. Translated, it gives CSASDGQETQYF.